This TCR beta chain emerged from a study of OX40 agonist ivuxolimab in advanced cancers. Looking at the study overall: Ivuxolimab was a fully human IgG2 agonistic monoclonal antibody targeting the costimulatory receptor OX40 (CD134). Intravenous ivuxolimab was administered to patients every 2 weeks at six dose levels: 0.01, 0.1, 0.3, 1.5, 3 and 10 mg/kg. Of the approximately 50 dose-escalation patients, hepatocellular carcinoma was present in about 20, melanoma in roughly 15, renal cell carcinoma in 9 and head and neck cancer in 9. The dose-escalation cohort was almost 85% male with a mean age of 60 years, ranging from about 20 to 80. Patients were allowed to have had prior anti-PD-1, anti-PD-L1 or anti-CTLA-4 therapy, and around 43% of the dose-escalation patients had been treated with checkpoint inhibitors. Partial responses occurred in three dose-escalation patients: two with cutaneous melanoma and one with hepatocellular carcinoma. The purpose of peripheral TCRbeta sequencing was to test whether ivuxolimab changed TCR sequence diversity and led to clonal T-cell expansion. The paper describes the monotherapy dose-escalation part (N of about 54 patients) of the phase I trial of ivuxolimab.

As concerns this clone: The antigen it recognizes is unknown. There are no base qualities to consult, and no much larger clone falls within one base.

For sequencing of the TCRbeta CDR3 region, genomic DNA was extracted from the sorted cells. TCRbeta CDR3 regions were sequenced using the immunoSEQ Assay. The immuneACCESS repertoire file appears here via TCRdb, limited to in-frame rearrangements. These files lack a portion of the clones; in checked studies, under half of the deficit traces to unresolved V genes, and the cause of the others is not known. The sample has 45,000 to 50,000 clones on record, roughly 86% of them singletons. In total, the top ten clones hold 6.5% to 9% of the sample. The trial excluded patients who had a history of autoimmune disease or were on systemic immunosuppression. Peripheral blood for TCR sequencing was collected from all dose cohorts at baseline, on cycle 4 day 1, and on cycle 7 day 1. The samples were taken from a phase I, first-in-human, multicenter, open-label dose-escalation trial of ivuxolimab. Adults with locally advanced or metastatic melanoma, renal cell, hepatocellular, or head and neck squamous cell carcinoma were enrolled in the trial. Before TCR sequencing, CD4+ T cells and CD8+ T cells from peripheral blood were sorted into separate populations.

General conclusions and limits of the study: In the 0.1-3.0 mg/kg groups, partial responders had among the lowest normalized peripheral clonal expansion, particularly in CD8+ T cells. Which antigens the clonally expanded peripheral T cells were specific for was not determined. After ivuxolimab, CD8+ T cells had more expanded clones than CD4+ T cells on average. At doses of 0.1 to 3.0 mg/kg, clonal expansion of both CD4+ and CD8+ T cells in blood was seen between baseline and week 6. Low levels of normalized T-cell clonal expansion were also seen in some nonresponding patients.

The sample here was CD4+ or CD8+ T cells sorted from blood, taken in a trial of the OX40 agonist ivuxolimab. The receptor's source is an adult with an advanced solid tumor such as melanoma, head and neck, liver or kidney cancer.

The DNA sequence is TGTGCCAGTAGTATGCCGGGCGGGGACACTGAAGCTTTCTTT. Translated, it reads CASSMPGGDTEAFF. Rearrangement joined TRBV19 to TRBJ1-1; no D gene can be assigned with confidence. From its cysteine to its phenylalanine, the CDR3 spans 14 amino acids. CDR3 DNA is the only sequence kept; it has 42 bases, read in frame from the first base. V and J are truncated by 3 bases and 3 bases respectively, leaving an intervening sequence of 11 bases. From a lookup of the germline V gene (reference sequence), CDR1 and CDR2 are LNHDA and SQIVND.